These 28 T cell receptor beta chains originate from one sample sequenced in a study of blood T cells in healthy people across ages. Combining a sample-barcoded 5' primer with a J-beta primer mix, a second PCR ran for about 7 to 11 cycles. TCRdb redid the calling of the 5' RACE reads with MiXCR, one entry per CDR3 protein. The sample lists under 2,000,000 distinct CDR3 sequences; around 50% were seen once. The specimen was blood. The receptors here all came from a woman aged 40-49 years in good health.

This clonotype was counted a few times. This chain joins TRBV27 and TRBJ2-7; D gene uncertain. V was trimmed by 0 bases and J by 3 bases, leaving 24 bases between them. The CDR3 is 19 amino acids. Germline assignment: CDR1 MNHEY and CDR2 SMNVEV (reference sequence). CDR3 coding DNA: TGTGCCAGCAGTTTATCGGGAAGGAGTCCAGACCTCTCTCGCTACGAGCAGTACTTC. It translates to CASSLSGRSPDLSRYEQYF.

CDR3 protein: CASMEWGGSGNQPQHF. For the CDR3, the DNA is TGTGCCAGCATGGAGTGGGGGGGTAGCGGCAATCAGCCCCAGCATTTT. The chain couples TRBV6-1 to TRBJ1-5, with D maybe TRBD1 (5 bases). Trimming pared 7 bases from V and 2 bases from J, leaving 18 bases between. The CDR3 totals 16 residues. The germline V gene encodes CDR1 MNHNS and CDR2 SASEGT.

This chain connects TRBV9 to TRBJ2-3; 7 nucleotides agree with TRBD2. J gave up 0 bases and V 0 bases, and 7 bases lay outside the gene matches. CDR3 size: 17 residues. Germline CDR1 and CDR2: SGDLS and YYNGEE. The CDR3 protein is CASSVGGLSRSTDTQYF. In DNA, the CDR3 is TGTGCCAGCAGCGTAGGGGGACTATCCCGTAGCACAGATACGCAGTATTTT.

The chain uses TRBV5-1 and TRBJ2-5; D uncertain. This CDR3 region has 14 residues. Germline V CDR1 and CDR2: SGHRS, YFSETQ. The V end lost 3 bases, the J end lost 11 bases, and 20 bases lay between the germline ends. The CDR3 DNA follows: TGCGCCAGCAGCTCGTACGCCGGAGCCTTTGAGCAGTACTTC. This encodes CASSSYAGAFEQYF.

Only a few counts were recorded for this clonotype. The genes are TRBV12-3 or TRBV12-4 and TRBJ2-7; D is undetermined. This CDR3 spans 13 amino acids. V lost 2 bases and J 2 bases, leaving 7 bases between the germline ends. CDR3 protein: CASSLQAPYEQYF. CDR3 nucleotides: TGTGCCAGCAGTTTACAGGCACCCTACGAGCAGTACTTC.

The genes are TRBV5-5 and TRBJ1-1; D uncertain. The CDR3 extends over 19 amino acids. V was pared by 2 bases and J by 1 base, with 24 bases between. CDR1 and CDR2 from the germline V gene are SGHKS and YYEKEE (reference sequence). CDR3 protein: CASSFNLGLVRLSNTEAFF. The CDR3 DNA is TGTGCCAGCAGCTTTAATTTGGGGTTAGTGCGGCTTTCGAACACTGAAGCTTTCTTT. The complete variable domain, with remaining parts taken from reference TRBV5-5 and TRBJ1-1, reads DAGVTQSPTHLIKTRGQQVTLRCSPISGHKSVSWYQQVLGQGPQFIFQYYEKEERGRGNFPDRFSARQFPNYSSELNVNALLLGDSALYLCASSFNLGLVRLSNTEAFFGQGTRLTVV.

This clonotype was seen only once. This chain links TRBV5-1 with TRBJ1-1, with 7 bases lining up with TRBD1. V dropped 4 bases and J dropped 4; count of bases not matched to a gene: 7. This CDR3 contains 14 residues. Germline assignment: CDR1 SGHRS and CDR2 YFSETQ. The CDR3 reads CASSPGGDSTEAFF. CDR3 DNA: TGCGCCAGCAGCCCGGGGGGGGACAGCACTGAAGCTTTCTTT.

This sequence joins TRBV9 and TRBJ2-1; D gene ambiguous. The V gene lost 4 bases and the J gene lost 5 bases, with 13 bases spanning the gap. The CDR3 extends over 14 amino acids. The germline V gene encodes CDR1 SGDLS and CDR2 YYNGEE. CDR3 DNA: TGTGCCAGCAGCCCCCGGACGGAACACAATGAGCAGTTCTTC. Amino acids: CASSPRTEHNEQFF.

This chain uses TRBV7-9 with TRBJ2-3; D is unresolved. The CDR3 runs to 11 residues. The germline V and J ends were trimmed by 10 bases and 2 bases, with 7 bases remaining between them. Germline values: CDR1 SEHNR, CDR2 FQNEAQ (reference sequence). The DNA for the CDR3 is TGTGCCACCCACCCCACAGATACGCAGTATTTT. Protein: CATHPTDTQYF.

For the CDR3, the DNA is TGTGCCAGCAGTCCCCAACAGGGTGGTAACTATGGCTACACCTTC. This sequence encodes CASSPQQGGNYGYTF. V gene TRBV28 combines with J gene TRBJ1-2, with a possible D match to TRBD1 (6 bases). The germline gives CDR1 MDHEN, CDR2 SYDVKM. Trimming stripped 5 bases from V and 1 base from J, with 14 bases between. The CDR3 loop spans 15 amino acids.

This clonotype showed up many times. The V gene is TRBV6-6, the J gene TRBJ1-6, with D tentatively TRBD1 (5 bases). The germline CDR1 and CDR2 sequences are MNHNY and SVGAGI (reference sequence). V was trimmed by 3 bases and J by 7 bases, leaving 10 bases between them. This CDR3 has 14 residues. For the CDR3, the DNA is TGTGCCAGCAGTTATCAAGGGGTCAATTCACCCCTCCACTTT. Its protein product is CASSYQGVNSPLHF.

This chain links TRBV20-1 with TRBJ1-2; D unresolved. Trimming removed 1 base at V and 2 bases at J, with 14 bases between. Germline CDR1 and CDR2: DFQATT and SNEGSKA (reference sequence). CDR3 size: 15 residues. CDR3 in amino acids: CSARGTLGKNYGYTF. The CDR3 DNA follows: TGCAGTGCTAGAGGGACCTTGGGGAAGAACTATGGCTACACCTTC.

This chain joins TRBV27 and TRBJ2-7, with TRBD1 matching 9 bases. V shed 5 bases and J 3 bases; nucleotides not matched to a gene: 11. This CDR3 has 16 residues. Germline V gene sequence: CDR1 MNHEY, CDR2 SMNVEV (reference sequence). CDR3 sequence (DNA): TGTGCCAGCAGTGTAACCCGGGACAGGGCTTTCTACGAGCAGTACTTC. This encodes CASSVTRDRAFYEQYF.

The chain links TRBV29-1 to TRBJ1-5; D unresolved. Trimming removed 6 bases at V and 0 bases at J, with 12 bases between. CDR1 SQVTM and CDR2 ANQGSEA come from the germline V gene. The CDR3 is 14 amino acids. The CDR3 DNA sequence: TGCAGCGTGCTCGCCGGGGATAGCAATCAGCCCCAGCATTTT. Translated: CSVLAGDSNQPQHF.

This chain joins TRBV3-1 and TRBJ2-1; TRBD2 is a possible D gene (7 bases). The V gene lost 10 bases and the J gene lost 0 bases, with 19 bases spanning the gap. The V gene's germline CDR1 is LGHDT and CDR2 YNNKEL (reference sequence). The CDR3 is made up of 16 amino acids. This chain's CDR3 is CATVMGGGLSYNEQFF. CDR3 nucleotide sequence: TGTGCCACCGTGATGGGGGGGGGCCTCTCCTACAATGAGCAGTTCTTC.

This clonotype has a handful of counts. The junction and the germline gene differ at one end; a read error may be behind it. The chain couples TRBV7-7 to TRBJ2-3; a possible D gene is TRBD2 (5 bases). The CDR3 is 13 residues long. The germline CDR1 and CDR2 sequences are SSHAT and FNYEAQ (reference sequence). This CDR3 reads CASSIGLEDTQYF. CDR3 nucleotide sequence: TGTGCTAGCAGCATCGGACTGGAGGATACGCAGTATTTT.

The rearrangement joins TRBV29-1 to TRBJ2-7; D possibly corresponds to TRBD2 (6 bases). Trimming removed 5 bases at V and 1 base at J, with 18 bases between. The germline CDR1 and CDR2 sequences are SQVTM and ANQGSEA. The CDR3 has 15 residues. The CDR3 spells CSVRVGGLRSYEQYF. CDR3 in DNA: TGCAGCGTTCGAGTCGGAGGGTTGAGGTCCTACGAGCAGTACTTC.

The rearrangement uses TRBV12-3 or TRBV12-4 and TRBJ1-5, with a possible D match to TRBD1 (5 bases). This CDR3 contains 17 residues. The V end lost 2 bases, the J end lost 2 bases, and 16 bases lay between the germline ends. CDR3 amino acids: CASSLFWGEFGNQPQHF. As DNA, the CDR3 is TGTGCCAGCAGTTTATTCTGGGGGGAATTTGGCAATCAGCCCCAGCATTTT.

The V call is TRBV28, the J call TRBJ2-2; 9 bases line up with TRBD1. Germline-derived CDR1 and CDR2 are MDHEN and SYDVKM. The CDR3 contains 12 residues. The V segment lost 10 bases and the J segment 6 bases; nucleotides outside the gene matches: 3. The CDR3 protein is CATWTGAGELFF. DNA for the CDR3: TGTGCCACCTGGACAGGGGCCGGGGAGCTGTTTTTT.

This rearrangement joins TRBV20-1 to TRBJ2-1; TRBD2 matches 9 bases. Near its end, the DNA agrees better with TRBJ2-7, so the J call may be wrong. The V gene's germline CDR1 is DFQATT and CDR2 SNEGSKA (reference sequence). This CDR3 region has 20 residues. The CDR3 region is CSARDLVTSGTSRTYNEQYF. CDR3 DNA: TGCAGTGCTAGAGATTTGGTGACTAGCGGTACTTCCCGAACCTACAATGAGCAGTACTTC.

The rearrangement uses TRBV6-9 and TRBJ1-4; D is ambiguous. V was shortened by 8 bases and J by 7 bases, with 5 bases between the two germline ends. Germline CDR1 and CDR2: MNHGY and SVAAGI. This CDR3 spans 10 amino acids. CDR3: CASPVEKLFF. The DNA for the CDR3 is TGTGCCAGCCCGGTTGAAAAACTGTTTTTT.

The CDR3 DNA is TGTGCCAGCAGTTACCCCAAGCTCCGGCCCTACGAGCAGTACTTC. Translation gives CASSYPKLRPYEQYF. The gene calls are TRBV6-5 and TRBJ2-7; D gene ambiguous. Trimming pared 2 bases from V and 2 bases from J, leaving 13 bases between. The germline V gene encodes CDR1 MNHEY and CDR2 SVGAGI. The CDR3 length is 15 residues.

This clonotype was picked up a small number of times. V usage is TRBV7-9 and J usage is TRBJ2-4, with 8 bases identical to TRBD2. Losses at the gene ends were 7 bases for V and 0 bases for J; bases not matched to a gene: 8. CDR1 is SEHNR, CDR2 FQNEAQ, per germline (reference sequence). The CDR3 runs to 16 residues. CDR3 nucleotide sequence: TGTGCCAGCACGGAATCGGGAGGGGGAGCCAAAAACATTCAGTACTTC. Translated, it gives CASTESGGGAKNIQYF. Full variable domain (remainder filled in from reference TRBV7-9 and TRBJ2-4): DTGVSQNPRHKITKRGQNVTFRCDPISEHNRLYWYRQTLGQGPEFLTYFQNEAQLEKSRLLSDRFSAERPKGSFSTLEIQRTEQGDSAMYLCASTESGGGAKNIQYFGAGTRLSVL.

This clonotype was picked up a small number of times. The rearrangement links TRBV20-1 to TRBJ1-2; D is possibly TRBD1 (5 bases). There are 14 residues in the CDR3. V lost 0 bases and J lost 6, with 14 bases in between. The germline V gene has CDR1 DFQATT and CDR2 SNEGSKA (reference sequence). CDR3 coding DNA: TGCAGTGCTAGAGATAATGGGGCTAGGGATGGCTACACCTTC. This encodes CSARDNGARDGYTF.

This clonotype was counted only a few times. CDR3 in DNA: TGTGCCAGCAGCCAACTGGATCGGGGTACCCTCTACAATGAGCAGTTCTTC. It is translated as CASSQLDRGTLYNEQFF. The chain has TRBV3-1 and TRBJ2-1, with D possibly TRBD2 on 5 matching bases. Germline assignment: CDR1 LGHDT and CDR2 YNNKEL (reference sequence). The ends were cut back, 2 bases at V and 3 bases at J, with 17 bases in the middle. This CDR3 comprises 17 residues.

This clonotype has a handful of counts. The rearrangement links TRBV12-3 or TRBV12-4 to TRBJ1-2; weak D call: TRBD1 (5 bases). The ends were cut back, 8 bases at V and 5 bases at J, with 18 bases in the middle. This CDR3 spans 14 amino acids. The CDR3 region has the DNA TGTGCCAGCGGCTCTTCCGGACATCGGTATGGCTACACCTTC. It is translated as CASGSSGHRYGYTF.

The chain employs TRBV20-1 and TRBJ2-1; D could derive from TRBD1 or TRBD2 (5 bases each). This CDR3 region has 15 residues. Germline V gives CDR1 DFQATT, CDR2 SNEGSKA (reference sequence). V gave up 3 bases and J gave up 7 bases, with 19 bases separating them. CDR3 sequence reads: CSARGLRVSVNEQFF. CDR3 coding DNA: TGCAGTGCTAGGGGGCTTCGGGTTAGCGTTAATGAGCAGTTCTTC.

V usage is TRBV10-1 and J usage is TRBJ2-3, with D perhaps matching TRBD2 (5 bases). Germline V gene lookup returns CDR1 WNHNN and CDR2 SYGVQD (reference sequence). The length of the CDR3 is 12 residues. V was clipped by 4 bases and J by 11 bases, with 13 bases between them. CDR3 nucleotides: TGCGCCAGCAGTGTTTCGGGGAATGTGCAGTATTTT. It specifies CASSVSGNVQYF.